The TCR beta chain described here comes from a study of blood T cell repertoires in COVID-19. Background on the study: The United States, Italy and Spain provided the acute and convalescent COVID-19 samples.

TCRdb's copy holds only in-frame clones and misses some; the assay was immunoSEQ multiplex PCR. The table includes under 140,000 clones, roughly four fifths detected once. Looked up from germline, CDR1 is GTSNPN and CDR2 is SVGIG (reference sequence). CDR3 length: 14 residues. The ends were cut back, 0 bases at V and 2 bases at J, with 7 bases in the middle. V gene TRBV30 combines with J gene TRBJ2-2; D ambiguous. This receptor was identified in an older woman with acute or convalescent COVID-19. The sample was peripheral blood. The CDR3 sequence is CAWSVLANTGELFF. CDR3 nucleotide sequence: TGTGCCTGGAGTGTATTGGCCAACACCGGGGAGCTGTTTTTT.